This entry lists 2 T cell receptor beta chains sequenced from one sample in a study of CD8 T cells in ankylosing spondylitis. TCRdb used MiXCR to reprocess the 5' RACE reads, holding one entry per CDR3 protein. This sample has around 140,000 distinct CDR3 sequences; around 10% occur once, and the top ten carry roughly 4.3%. The sample comprised blood, either unsorted or a sorted T cell fraction (not recorded which). The receptors stem from a female donor with ankylosing spondylitis or in good health (not recorded which).

The sample holds a few counts of this clonotype. The V gene is TRBV11-1, the J gene TRBJ2-3, with 9 bases that match TRBD1. Looked up from germline, CDR1 is SGHAT and CDR2 is FQDESV (reference sequence). The CDR3 is 20 amino acids. The J segment lost 3 bases and the V segment lost 6 bases, leaving 22 bases of the junction unmatched. CDR3 in amino acids: CASRPTQGAFGRLGTDTQYF. The CDR3 DNA is TGTGCCAGCAGGCCTACACAGGGGGCTTTCGGAAGATTAGGGACAGATACGCAGTATTTT.

This clonotype was seen at least ten times. The J gene is TRBJ1-1, the V gene TRBV5-1; D uncertain. The V gene lost 0 bases and the J gene lost 1 base, with 7 bases spanning the gap. Germline V gives CDR1 SGHRS, CDR2 YFSETQ. The CDR3 totals 14 residues. This CDR3 is CASSLASENTEAFF. The CDR3 nucleotides read TGCGCCAGCAGCTTGGCCTCGGAGAACACTGAAGCTTTCTTT.